This TCR beta chain was recovered during a study of beta chain features in type 1 diabetes. Study overall: Across the samples, roughly 98,000,000 sorted cells were examined in total. Study-wide results and caveats: Shorter TCRB CDR3s, moderately but significantly so, were found in Type 1 diabetes patients in all four CD4+ subsets.

About this clone itself: Its antigen is undetermined.

The authors reverse transcribed all of the isolated RNA, so sequencing captured expressed TCRB transcripts. This table comes from immunoSEQ multiplex PCR, and its TCRdb copy is limited to in-frame clones, with some not included. Among about 70,000 clones listed, 49% were seen once. Per the germline V gene, CDR1 is GTSNPN and CDR2 is SVGIG (reference sequence). Trimming cost V 5 bases and J 0 bases; bases outside gene matches: 6. This CDR3 has 15 residues. The V call is TRBV30, the J call TRBJ2-4; 8 bases agree with TRBD2. This receptor was taken from a man aged 25 to 40 with type 1 diabetes. Sequenced: central memory CD4+ T cells from blood. This CDR3 is CAWGGLAVAKNIQYF. The CDR3 bases are TGTGCCTGGGGCGGACTAGCAGTAGCCAAAAACATTCAGTACTTC.